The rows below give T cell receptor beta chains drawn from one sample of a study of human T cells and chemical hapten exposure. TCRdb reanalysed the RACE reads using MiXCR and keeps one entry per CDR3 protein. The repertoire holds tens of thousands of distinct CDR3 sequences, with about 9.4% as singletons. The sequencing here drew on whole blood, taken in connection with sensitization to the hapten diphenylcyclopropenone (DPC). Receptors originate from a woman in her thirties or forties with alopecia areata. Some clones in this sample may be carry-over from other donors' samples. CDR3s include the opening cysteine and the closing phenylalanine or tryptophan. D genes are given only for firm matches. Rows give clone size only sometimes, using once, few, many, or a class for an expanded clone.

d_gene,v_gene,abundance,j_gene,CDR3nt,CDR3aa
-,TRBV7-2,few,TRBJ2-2,TGTGCCAGCAGCCGCGAGGGGAACACCGGGGAGCTGTTTTTT,CASSREGNTGELFF
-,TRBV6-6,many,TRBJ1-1,TGTGCCAGCAGTTACCCGGTGATGAACACTGAAGCTTTCTTT,CASSYPVMNTEAFF
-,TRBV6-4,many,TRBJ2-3,TGTGCCAGCAGTGACTCGAGGACAGGCACAGATACGCAGTATTTT,CASSDSRTGTDTQYF
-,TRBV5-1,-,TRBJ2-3,TGCGCCAGCAGTCTCTCGGCGGGATACACAGATACGCAGTATTTT,CASSLSAGYTDTQYF
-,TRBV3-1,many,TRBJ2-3,TGTGCCAGCAGCCAAATGGCGGCGGTAGCGACAGATACGCAGTATTTT,CASSQMAAVATDTQYF
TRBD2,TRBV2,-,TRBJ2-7,TGTGCCAGCAGTCCCCGACTCTCTAGCGGCTACTCCTACGAGCAGTACTTC,CASSPRLSSGYSYEQYF
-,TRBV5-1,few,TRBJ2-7,TGCGCCAGCAGCCAGGGTATGTACGAGCAGTACTTC,CASSQGMYEQYF
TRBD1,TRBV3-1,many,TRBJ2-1,TGTGCCAGCAGCCACATAAAGGGACAGGGGCGCTCCTACAATGAGCAGTTCTTC,CASSHIKGQGRSYNEQFF
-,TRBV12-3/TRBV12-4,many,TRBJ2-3,TGTGCCAGCAGTTTCCGGGGTTCAGATACGCAGTATTTT,CASSFRGSDTQYF
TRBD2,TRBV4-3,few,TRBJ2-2,TGCGCCAGCAGCCAAGATGCCAGCGGGGGGAACACCGGGGAGCTGTTTTTT,CASSQDASGGNTGELFF
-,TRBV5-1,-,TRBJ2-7,TGCGCCAGCACGTCAACAGTGGGATCCTACGAGCAGTACTTC,CASTSTVGSYEQYF
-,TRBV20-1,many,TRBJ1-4,TGCAGTGCTGGGGGGAGGGACGATGAAAAACTGTTTTTT,CSAGGRDDEKLFF
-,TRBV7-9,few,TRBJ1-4,TGTGCCAGCAGCGTCCGGGGGTCGGAGGAAAAACTGTTTTTT,CASSVRGSEEKLFF
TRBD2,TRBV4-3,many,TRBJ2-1,TGCGCCAGCAGCCAAGAGGGACTAGACAATGAGCAGTTCTTC,CASSQEGLDNEQFF
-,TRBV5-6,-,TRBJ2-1,TGTGCCAGCAACTTAGCTATAGATGAGCAGTTCTTC,CASNLAIDEQFF
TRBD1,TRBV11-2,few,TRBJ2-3,TGTGCCAGCAGCTTGGGACAGGGAAGTTCAGATACGCAGTATTTT,CASSLGQGSSDTQYF
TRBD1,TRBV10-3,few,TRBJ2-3,TGTGCCATCAGCCCAGGGGGCGGTCTCACAGATACGCAGTATTTT,CAISPGGGLTDTQYF
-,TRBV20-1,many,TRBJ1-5,TGCAGTGCTAGAGTCCCCTTAGGCGGCGGGAATCAGCCCCAGCATTTT,CSARVPLGGGNQPQHF
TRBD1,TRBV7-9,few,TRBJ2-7,TGTGCCAGCAGCTTCCGGGACAGCGAGCAGTACTTC,CASSFRDSEQYF
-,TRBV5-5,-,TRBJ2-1,TGTGCCAGCAGCCTTCTTTCCGGGGGCTTCTACAATGAGCAGTTCTTC,CASSLLSGGFYNEQFF
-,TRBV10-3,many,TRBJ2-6,TGTGCCTCCTCCTTGGGTGTCTTCGCCAACGTCCTGACTTTC,CASSLGVFANVLTF
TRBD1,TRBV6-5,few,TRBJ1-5,TGTGCCACCCGGGGACAGTACTATCAGCCCCAGCATTTT,CATRGQYYQPQHF
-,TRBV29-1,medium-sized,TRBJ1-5,TGCAGCGTAACATCGACGGATAGCAATCAGCCCCAGCATTTT,CSVTSTDSNQPQHF
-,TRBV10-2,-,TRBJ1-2,TGCGCCTGCGGACCGGACAGCTATGGCTACACCTTC,CACGPDSYGYTF
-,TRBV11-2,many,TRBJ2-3,TGTGCCAGCAGCGTTATCCCGATGGTCGTTCCATTCAGGGATACGCAGTATTTT,CASSVIPMVVPFRDTQYF
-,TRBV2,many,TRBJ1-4,TGTGCCAGCAGACCGTTGGTTGCAACTAATGAAAAACTGTTTTTT,CASRPLVATNEKLFF
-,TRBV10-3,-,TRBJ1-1,TGTGCCATCAGTGAAGGGACCCAGATGAACACTGAAGCTTTCTTT,CAISEGTQMNTEAFF
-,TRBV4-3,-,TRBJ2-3,TGCGCCAGCAGCCAAGGGACTTCCCAAAGCACAGATACGCAGTATTTT,CASSQGTSQSTDTQYF
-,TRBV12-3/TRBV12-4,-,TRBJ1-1,TGTGCCAGCAGTCCAATACGATTGAACACTGAAGCTTTCTTT,CASSPIRLNTEAFF
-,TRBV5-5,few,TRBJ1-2,TGTGCCAGCAGCTTAACAGGGAGCTATGGCTACACCTTC,CASSLTGSYGYTF
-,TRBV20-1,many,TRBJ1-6,TGCAGTGCTAGAAGTAGGGAATCGTATAATTCACCCCTCCACTTT,CSARSRESYNSPLHF
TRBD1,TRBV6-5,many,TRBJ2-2,TGTGCCAGCAGTCGGGACAGAGCGAACACCGGGGAGCTGTTTTTT,CASSRDRANTGELFF
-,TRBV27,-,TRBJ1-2,TGTGCCAGCAGTTTCAACAGGAACTATGGCTACACCTTC,CASSFNRNYGYTF
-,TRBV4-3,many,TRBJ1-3,TGCGCCAGCAGCCAAGGATGGTCTGGAAACACCATATATTTT,CASSQGWSGNTIYF
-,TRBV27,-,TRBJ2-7,TGTGCCAGCAGTCTCGGGGTGGACCGCTCCTACGAGCAGTACTTC,CASSLGVDRSYEQYF
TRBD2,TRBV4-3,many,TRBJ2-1,TGCGCCAGCAGCCAAGATCAAATAGCGGGGGGCGATGAGCAGTTCTTC,CASSQDQIAGGDEQFF
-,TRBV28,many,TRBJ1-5,TGTGCCAGCAGTTTAGGTCTTCAGCCCCAGCATTTT,CASSLGLQPQHF